The 10 T cell receptor beta chains below were found in one sample sequenced in a study of regulatory T cells in long-lasting Graves disease. As to time point: newly diagnosed GD, antithyroid drugs for less than 3 months. The authors made the TCR library using RNA they extracted from PBMCs. With iRepertoire HTBI primers and Arm-PCR of CDR3 regions, TCR beta libraries were built. TCRdb passed the multiplex PCR reads through MiXCR, listing each CDR3 protein once. The repertoire has hundreds of thousands of distinct CDR3 sequences, 15% to 20% of them found once; the top ten carry approximately 18%. These data were also reused for a study on T cells in Graves' hyperthyroidism and ophthalmopathy.

This sample comprised peripheral blood mononuclear cells (PBMCs), obtained at new diagnosis, from a patient treated with antithyroid drugs. These receptors were obtained from a woman in her 30s with Graves disease.

About this clonotype: A much larger clone lies a single base off, so this may be a read error. The chain combines TRBV29-1 with TRBJ2-3; D ambiguous. CDR3 length: 10 amino acids. V dropped 5 bases and J dropped 10 bases, with 10 bases sitting between them. Germline CDR1 reads SQVTM; CDR2 reads ANQGSEA. CDR3 amino acids: CSVLVVSQYF. The CDR3 coding sequence is TGCAGCGTTTTGGTGGTGTCGCAGTATTTT.

This chain uses TRBV19 with TRBJ1-1, with TRBD1 as a possible D gene (6 bases). The CDR3 covers 13 residues. Per the germline V gene, CDR1 is LNHDA and CDR2 is SQIVND (reference sequence). Trimming removed 0 bases from V and 10 bases from J, with 12 bases in between. The CDR3 DNA sequence: TGTGCCAGTAGTATAGAACCCAGGGGAAGAGCTTTCTTT. Its translation is CASSIEPRGRAFF.

The chain couples TRBV5-1 to TRBJ2-1, with D perhaps TRBD2 (5 bases). In germline, CDR1 is SGHRS, CDR2 YFSETQ. This CDR3 is 15 amino acids long. V was cut by 0 bases and J by 6 bases, with 13 bases left in between. The CDR3 spells CASSLEQTTSNEQFF. The DNA of the CDR3 is TGCGCCAGCAGCTTGGAACAGACCACTAGCAATGAGCAGTTCTTC.

This clonotype has at least ten counts. The V gene is TRBV12-5, the J gene TRBJ2-7; D gene uncertain. The CDR3 consists of 12 residues. Looked up from germline, CDR1 is LGHNT and CDR2 is FRNRAP. Deletions cut 2 bases from V and 7 bases from J, with 9 bases between. The CDR3 region is CASGLSVREQYF. The CDR3 DNA sequence: TGTGCTAGTGGTTTGTCTGTCCGGGAGCAGTACTTC.

The sample holds many counts of this clonotype. V is TRBV6-5 and J is TRBJ2-6; D gene uncertain. Germline-derived CDR1 and CDR2 are MNHEY and SVGAGI. Between the trimmed V and J ends, which lost 0 bases and 2 bases, there was a span of 5 bases. This CDR3 comprises 15 residues. CDR3 protein: CASSYSLTGANVLTF. The CDR3 bases are TGTGCCAGCAGTTACTCGTTAACTGGGGCCAACGTCCTGACTTTC.

This clonotype was found many times. The chain uses TRBV28 and TRBJ1-1, with 8 positions matching TRBD1. Germline V CDR1 and CDR2: MDHEN, SYDVKM. The trim removed 9 bases at V and 4 bases at J, leaving 7 bases unmatched. The length of the CDR3 is 13 residues. In DNA, the CDR3 is TGTGCCAGTCCAGGGGGCTCGGGCACTGAAGCTTTCTTT. Encoded protein: CASPGGSGTEAFF.

This clonotype turned up a few times. The rearrangement joins TRBV7-3 to TRBJ2-7; D possibly matches TRBD1 or TRBD2 (5 bases each). CDR1 is SGHTA and CDR2 is FQGTGA in the germline V gene. The CDR3 has 13 residues. Trimming pared 5 bases from V and 3 bases from J, leaving 11 bases between. The CDR3 nucleotides read TGTGCCAGCAGCCCATTTGGGGGCTACGAGCAGTACTTC. Translated, it gives CASSPFGGYEQYF.

This clonotype occurred many times. The genes are TRBV2 and TRBJ2-3, with 11 bases matching TRBD1. The CDR3 has 14 residues. CDR1 and CDR2 (germline): SNHLY, FYNNEI. Unmatched junction bases numbered 5, after V lost 6 bases and J lost 6 bases. CDR3 nucleotides: TGTGCCAGCAGCGACGGGACAGGGGGGGATACGCAGTATTTT. Encoded protein: CASSDGTGGDTQYF.

This clonotype was picked up many times. The chain links TRBV25-1 to TRBJ2-1; the match to TRBD1 covers 8 bases. The CDR3 length is 17 residues. In germline, CDR1 is MGHDK, CDR2 SYGVNS. The junction had 11 bases not matched to a gene; V was cut back by 1 base and J by 6 bases. Written as DNA, the CDR3 is TGTGCCAGCAGTGAATTGGGGAACAGGGGGTGGGGCAATGAGCAGTTCTTC. Translation: CASSELGNRGWGNEQFF.

This clonotype was counted ten times or more. The rearrangement uses TRBV28 and TRBJ2-7; D unresolved. Between the trimmed V and J ends, which lost 2 bases and 3 bases, there was a span of 14 bases. The CDR3 totals 15 residues. CDR1 and CDR2 (germline): MDHEN, SYDVKM. CDR3 coding DNA: TGTGCCAGCAGTTTAGTGGCAAGTGGTAACTACGAGCAGTACTTC. This sequence encodes CASSLVASGNYEQYF.